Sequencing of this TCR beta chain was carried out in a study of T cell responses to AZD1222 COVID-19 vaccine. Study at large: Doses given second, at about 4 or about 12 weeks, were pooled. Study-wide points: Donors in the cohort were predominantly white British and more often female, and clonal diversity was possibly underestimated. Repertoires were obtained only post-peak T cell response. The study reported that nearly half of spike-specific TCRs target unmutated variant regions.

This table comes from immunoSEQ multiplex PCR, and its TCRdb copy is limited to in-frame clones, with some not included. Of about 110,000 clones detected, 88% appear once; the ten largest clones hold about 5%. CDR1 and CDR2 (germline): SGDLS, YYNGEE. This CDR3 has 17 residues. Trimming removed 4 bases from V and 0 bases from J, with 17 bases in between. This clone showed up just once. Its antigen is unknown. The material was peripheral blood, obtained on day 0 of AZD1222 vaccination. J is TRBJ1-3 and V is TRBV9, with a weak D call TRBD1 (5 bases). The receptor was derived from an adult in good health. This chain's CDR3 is CASSFGTAPNSGNTIYF. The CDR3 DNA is TGTGCCAGCAGCTTCGGGACCGCTCCAAACTCTGGAAACACCATATATTTT.